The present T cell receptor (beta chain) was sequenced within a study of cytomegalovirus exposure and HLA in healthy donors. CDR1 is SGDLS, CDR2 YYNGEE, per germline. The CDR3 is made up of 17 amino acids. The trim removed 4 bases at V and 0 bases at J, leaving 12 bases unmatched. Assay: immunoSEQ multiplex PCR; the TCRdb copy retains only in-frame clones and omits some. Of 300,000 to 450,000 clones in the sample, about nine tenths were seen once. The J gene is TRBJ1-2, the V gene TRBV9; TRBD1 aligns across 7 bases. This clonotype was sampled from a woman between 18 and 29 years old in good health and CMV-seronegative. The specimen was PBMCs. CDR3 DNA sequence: TGTGCCAGCAGCCCCCGCCCGGGACAGCCGGCTAACTATGGCTACACCTTC. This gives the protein CASSPRPGQPANYGYTF. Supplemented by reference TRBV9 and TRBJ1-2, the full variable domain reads DSGVTQTPKHLITATGQRVTLRCSPRSGDLSVYWYQQSLDQGLQFLIQYYNGEERAKGNILERFSAQQFPDLHSELNLSSLELGDSALYFCASSPRPGQPANYGYTFGSGTRLTVV.